This T cell receptor (beta chain) was identified in a study of cytomegalovirus exposure and HLA in healthy donors. Only in-frame clones appear in the TCRdb table, and some are missing; sequencing was by immunoSEQ multiplex PCR. The sample lists fewer than 150,000 clones, almost 90% occurring once. Worth noting for this clone: Its antigen is unknown.

The germline CDR1 and CDR2 sequences are SGHTA and FQGTGA. The CDR3 is 15 amino acids. The V end lost 3 bases, the J end lost 0 bases, and 12 bases lay between the germline ends. Points from the study as a whole: It was reportedly the case that the classifier diagnosed cytomegalovirus status with high specificity and sensitivity.

The donors belonged to the approximately 110-subject validation cohort, separate from the roughly 670-subject first cohort. The chain combines TRBV7-3 with TRBJ2-7, with D possibly TRBD2 on 6 matching bases. Sequencing was performed on PBMCs. This clonotype was obtained from a woman between 18 and 29 years old in good health and CMV-seropositive. Here the CDR3 DNA reads TGTGCCAGCAGCTTGGTGGGGGGTAGCTCCTACGAGCAGTACTTC. It yields the protein CASSLVGGSSYEQYF.